This passage covers 28 T cell receptor beta chains from one sample sequenced in a study of shared clonotypes between healthy human individuals. Generated by immunoSEQ multiplex PCR, the TCRdb table keeps only in-frame clones and is missing some. The top ten clones hold around 0.38% of a sample with approximately 2,000,000 clones, around 92% of them seen once. What was sequenced was naive CD4+ T cells from PBMCs. The sample's subset: CD45RA+ positively selected. These receptors originate from a young man in good health. Some clones in this sample may be carry-over from other donors' samples.

V usage is TRBV27 and J usage is TRBJ2-2, with 7 bases identical to TRBD1. Germline V gene lookup returns CDR1 MNHEY and CDR2 SMNVEV (reference sequence). The CDR3 covers 16 residues. The junction had 6 bases not matched to a gene; V was cut back by 5 bases and J by 0 bases. Here the CDR3 reads CASSPRDRSNTGELFF. The CDR3 DNA reads as TGTGCCAGCAGTCCAAGGGACAGATCGAACACCGGGGAGCTGTTTTTT.

The chain links TRBV19 to TRBJ2-1, with D maybe TRBD2 (5 bases). The CDR3 is made up of 12 amino acids. Per germline, CDR1 LNHDA and CDR2 SQIVND (reference sequence). Trimming removed 6 bases at V and 10 bases at J, with 13 bases between. CDR3 sequence (DNA): TGTGCCAGTAGCCTCACTAGGGAGGAGCAGTTCTTC. It is translated as CASSLTREEQFF.

To note about this clone: Other DNA sequences from this sample encode an identical CDR3 as well. The chain combines TRBV5-1 with TRBJ2-1; D unclear. CDR3 size: 13 residues. With 0 bases removed from V and 4 bases from J, the gap between germline ends came to 5 bases. CDR1 is SGHRS and CDR2 is YFSETQ in the germline V gene. The CDR3 here is CASSLGDYNEQFF. In DNA, the CDR3 is TGCGCCAGCAGCTTGGGCGATTACAATGAGCAGTTCTTC.

The chain has TRBV6-5 and TRBJ2-1; TRBD2 matches 8 bases. Germline loops: CDR1 MNHEY, CDR2 SVGAGI. The CDR3 loop spans 12 amino acids. Trimming cost V 6 bases and J 10 bases; bases outside gene matches: 5. The CDR3 reads CASSRLAGEQFF. The CDR3 DNA follows: TGTGCCAGCAGCCGATTAGCGGGAGAGCAGTTCTTC.

The chain has TRBV7-9 and TRBJ1-2; a possible D gene is TRBD1 (5 bases). V was shortened by 5 bases and J by 5 bases, with 24 bases between the two germline ends. CDR3 length: 17 residues. Germline V gene sequence: CDR1 SEHNR, CDR2 FQNEAQ (reference sequence). The CDR3 here is CASSGVGLQETFYGYTF. The CDR3 coding sequence is TGTGCCAGCAGCGGGGTGGGTCTACAGGAGACCTTTTATGGCTACACCTTC.

The chain couples TRBV2 to TRBJ1-1; 9 bases match TRBD1. Germline CDR1 SNHLY, CDR2 FYNNEI. This CDR3 has 14 amino acids. After removal of 7 bases from V and 1 base from J, the junction contained 4 bases not matched to a gene. CDR3 nucleotide sequence: TGTGCCAGCAATCGACAGGGGGGGAACACTGAAGCTTTCTTT. Amino acids: CASNRQGGNTEAFF.

The V gene is TRBV10-3, the J gene TRBJ2-7, with TRBD1 as a possible D gene (6 bases). Germline-derived CDR1 and CDR2 are ENHRY and SYGVKD. This CDR3 has 14 amino acids. V lost 6 bases and J 0 bases, leaving 12 bases between the germline ends. DNA of the CDR3: TGTGCCATCAGACCCGGACAGAGCTCCTACGAGCAGTACTTC. The encoded protein is CAIRPGQSSYEQYF.

The chain carries TRBV7-9 and TRBJ2-7; 11 bases agree with TRBD1. This CDR3 comprises 13 residues. Germline CDR1 is SEHNR and CDR2 is FQNEAQ (reference sequence). The junction had 8 bases not matched to a gene; V was cut back by 7 bases and J by 9 bases. CDR3 sequence (DNA): TGTGCCAGCACCGGACAGGGGGCGCCAGGGCAGTACTTC. It yields the protein CASTGQGAPGQYF.

The chain combines TRBV2 with TRBJ2-1, with D possibly TRBD2 on 6 matching bases. There are 14 residues in the CDR3. The germline V and J ends were trimmed by 7 bases and 4 bases, with 14 bases remaining between them. Looked up from germline, CDR1 is SNHLY and CDR2 is FYNNEI. The CDR3 DNA is TGTGCCAGCACGTACAGCGGGCAGTACAATGAGCAGTTCTTC. It is translated as CASTYSGQYNEQFF.

The chain employs TRBV7-6 and TRBJ1-6; D gene unclear. Germline CDR1 SGHVS, CDR2 FNYEAQ. Trimming removed 3 bases from V and 7 bases from J, with 13 bases in between. This CDR3 is 15 amino acids long. For the CDR3, the DNA is TGTGCCAGCAGCTTGGGAACGGTCAACAATTCACCCCTCCACTTT. It specifies CASSLGTVNNSPLHF.

The chain employs TRBV30 and TRBJ1-6; D is uncertain. Trimming took 7 bases from V and 6 from J, leaving 10 bases between them. The CDR3 has 12 amino acids. In germline, CDR1 is GTSNPN, CDR2 SVGIG (reference sequence). CDR3 sequence reads: CASGRFNSPLHF. CDR3 in DNA: TGTGCCTCTGGTCGATTTAATTCACCCCTCCACTTT.

This sequence joins TRBV6-6 and TRBJ1-1, with 10 bases aligning to TRBD1. V gave up 5 bases and J gave up 4 bases; unmatched junction bases: 7. Germline assignment: CDR1 MNHNY and CDR2 SVGAGI (reference sequence). This CDR3 has 15 amino acids. This chain's CDR3 is CASSRPGQGLTEAFF. In DNA form, the CDR3 reads TGTGCCAGCAGTCGACCGGGACAGGGGCTCACTGAAGCTTTCTTT.

For this clone: Other DNA sequences of this sample code for an identical CDR3. The chain recombines TRBV28 with TRBJ1-2; D unclear. Germline V gives CDR1 MDHEN, CDR2 SYDVKM. There are 12 residues in the CDR3. The germline V and J ends were trimmed by 6 bases and 2 bases, with 7 bases remaining between them. CDR3: CASSPRNYGYTF. The CDR3 coding sequence is TGTGCCAGCAGCCCAAGGAACTATGGCTACACCTTC.

This chain uses TRBV25-1 with TRBJ2-2; TRBD2 agrees at 8 bases. The V segment lost 5 bases and the J segment 6 bases; nucleotides outside the gene matches: 8. CDR1 is MGHDK and CDR2 is SYGVNS in the germline V gene. CDR3 size: 15 residues. DNA for the CDR3: TGTGCCAGCAGTTTCCCGGGACTAGTAGCCGGGGAGCTGTTTTTT. Its translation is CASSFPGLVAGELFF.

The chain joins TRBV28 to TRBJ1-2; maybe TRBD1 (6 bases). CDR3 size: 15 residues. With 6 bases removed from V and 4 bases from J, the gap between germline ends came to 18 bases. Germline V gene sequence: CDR1 MDHEN, CDR2 SYDVKM. CDR3 residues: CASSLSGARVYGYTF. CDR3 nucleotide sequence: TGTGCCAGCAGCCTTTCGGGGGCTCGGGTCTATGGCTACACCTTC.

J is TRBJ1-5 and V is TRBV6-6; D not certain. The germline V gene encodes CDR1 MNHNY and CDR2 SVGAGI (reference sequence). Trimming removed 4 bases at V and 4 bases at J, with 11 bases between. The CDR3 contains 14 residues. DNA of the CDR3: TGTGCCAGCAGTTTCACTGACGGGAATCAGCCCCAGCATTTT. It specifies CASSFTDGNQPQHF.

V gene TRBV28 combines with J gene TRBJ1-5, with D unresolved. Germline V lookup: CDR1 MDHEN, CDR2 SYDVKM. V shed 5 bases and J shed 9 bases, with 14 bases lying between them. CDR3 length: 13 amino acids. The CDR3 region has the DNA TGTGCCAGCAGTACCCCTCCCGGGCGGCCCCAGCATTTT. This codes for CASSTPPGRPQHF.

The chain couples TRBV6-6 to TRBJ2-7; D is undetermined. The CDR3 has 14 residues. Germline V gene lookup returns CDR1 MNHNY and CDR2 SVGAGI (reference sequence). V dropped 2 bases and J dropped 2 bases, with 10 bases sitting between them. CDR3 DNA sequence: TGTGCCAGCAGTTACCAGACGCTGACCTACGAGCAGTACTTC. It translates to CASSYQTLTYEQYF.

In regard to this clone: This sample also contains other DNA sequences that code for the same CDR3. This chain uses TRBV5-8 with TRBJ1-1, with no clear D. This CDR3 has 13 residues. Germline CDR1 and CDR2: SGHTS and YDEGEE. Trimming stripped 3 bases from V and 0 bases from J, with 6 bases between. The CDR3, as DNA: TGTGCCAGCAGCTCCCAGTTGAACACTGAAGCTTTCTTT. This sequence encodes CASSSQLNTEAFF.

V gene TRBV4-1 combines with J gene TRBJ1-2, with a possible D match to TRBD1 (5 bases). This CDR3 comprises 16 residues. From germline, CDR1 is MGHRA and CDR2 YSYEKL. The V end lost 0 bases, the J end lost 5 bases, and 16 bases lay between the germline ends. The DNA for the CDR3 is TGCGCCAGCAGCCAAGAGGAGGCCCTGGGACTTTATGGCTACACCTTC. The encoded protein is CASSQEEALGLYGYTF.

V gene TRBV6-1 combines with J gene TRBJ1-2, with TRBD1 matching over 7 bases. The V gene end was trimmed by 0 bases and the J gene end by 4 bases; junction bases not matched to a gene: 5. CDR3 length: 15 amino acids. Germline V CDR1 and CDR2: MNHNS, SASEGT. CDR3 DNA sequence: TGTGCCAGCAGTGAAGCGTCCAGGGGGACCTATGGCTACACCTTC. Its translation: CASSEASRGTYGYTF.

A note on this clone: The sample carries other DNA sequences with the same CDR3. V and J are TRBV5-1 and TRBJ2-1, with 10 bases matching TRBD1. Germline CDR1 and CDR2: SGHRS and YFSETQ. V was pared by 0 bases and J by 9 bases, with 3 bases of the junction left unmatched. The CDR3 consists of 14 residues. CDR3: CASSLGQGAGEQFF. The CDR3 DNA is TGCGCCAGCAGCTTGGGACAGGGGGCAGGTGAGCAGTTCTTC.

This chain connects TRBV28 to TRBJ2-7; no firm D call. The CDR3 consists of 10 residues. The germline CDR1 and CDR2 sequences are MDHEN and SYDVKM. The germline V and J ends were trimmed by 4 bases and 6 bases, with 4 bases remaining between them. This chain's CDR3 is CASSYIEQYF. The CDR3 nucleotides are TGTGCCAGCAGTTACATCGAGCAGTACTTC.

This clone appeared a single time. V gene TRBV4-1 combines with J gene TRBJ1-5; TRBD1 is a possible D gene (5 bases). From germline, CDR1 is MGHRA and CDR2 YSYEKL. V was pared by 0 bases and J by 5 bases, with 8 bases between. This CDR3 has 14 residues. This chain's CDR3 is CASSQDPRDQPQHF. CDR3 nucleotide sequence: TGCGCCAGCAGCCAAGATCCCAGGGATCAGCCCCAGCATTTT.

The gene calls are TRBV15 and TRBJ1-4, with 9 bases lining up with TRBD1. This CDR3 has 15 amino acids. In germline, CDR1 is LNHNV, CDR2 YYDKDF (reference sequence). Trimming at V came to 0 bases and at J to 7 bases, leaving 3 bases not matched to a gene. CDR3 DNA: TGTGCCACCAGCAGAGAACAGGGGGCGGGTGAAAAACTGTTTTTT. Translating it yields CATSREQGAGEKLFF.

V usage is TRBV4-2 and J usage is TRBJ1-6; 11 bases agree with TRBD1. Looked up from germline, CDR1 is LGHNA and CDR2 is YNFKEQ. J was trimmed by 0 bases and V by 4 bases; bases with no gene match: 8. This CDR3 region has 19 residues. The CDR3 DNA reads TGTGCCAGCAGCCGATCCGGGACAGGGGGTTACTCCTATAATTCACCCCTCCACTTT. As protein: CASSRSGTGGYSYNSPLHF.

J is TRBJ2-5 and V is TRBV12-5; 7 bases agree with TRBD2. Germline V gene lookup returns CDR1 LGHNT and CDR2 FRNRAP. This CDR3 has 14 amino acids. V lost 1 base and J lost 2; bases outside the gene matches: 1. CDR3 DNA: TGTGCTAGTGGTTTGGGGGACTATCAAGAGACCCAGTACTTC. Amino acids: CASGLGDYQETQYF.

The chain recombines TRBV6-6 with TRBJ1-2; D is undetermined. CDR1 MNHNY and CDR2 SVGAGI come from the germline V gene (reference sequence). V was pared by 6 bases and J by 4 bases, with 6 bases between. The CDR3 spans 11 residues. This CDR3 is CASRQIYGYTF. CDR3 DNA sequence: TGTGCCAGCAGACAGATCTATGGCTACACCTTC.